The 8 T cell receptor beta chains given below trace back to one sample, sequenced in a study of CD8 T cells in Susac syndrome. RNA was extracted with the RNeasy kit, and a quantity of 0.5 to 1 ug was reverse transcribed using random hexamers. TCRdb itself ran the immunoSEQ multiplex PCR reads through MiXCR, one entry per CDR3 protein. Of about 430,000 distinct CDR3 sequences in the sample, roughly 85% were seen once. Sample: CD8+ T cells from PBMCs. These receptors were collected from a human donor with multiple sclerosis.

This chain links TRBV4-1 with TRBJ1-1, with TRBD1 as a possible D gene (5 bases). The V end was cut by 3 bases, the J end by 0 bases, with 11 bases between. Germline-derived CDR1 and CDR2 are MGHRA and YSYEKL. The CDR3 covers 15 residues. CDR3 region: CASSQKPGMNTEAFF. The CDR3 nucleotides read TGCGCCAGCAGCCAGAAACCAGGGATGAACACTGAAGCTTTCTTT.

The CDR3 sequence is CASSVEVGAGSADTQYF. In DNA, the CDR3 is TGTGCCAGCAGCGTAGAGGTGGGAGCGGGAAGTGCAGATACGCAGTATTTT. The chain has TRBV9 and TRBJ2-3; 7 bases match TRBD2. This CDR3 comprises 17 residues. The junction had 11 bases not matched to a gene; V was cut back by 0 bases and J by 4 bases. The germline gives CDR1 SGDLS, CDR2 YYNGEE. The full variable domain, completed using reference TRBV9 and TRBJ2-3, is DSGVTQTPKHLITATGQRVTLRCSPRSGDLSVYWYQQSLDQGLQFLIQYYNGEERAKGNILERFSAQQFPDLHSELNLSSLELGDSALYFCASSVEVGAGSADTQYFGPGTRLTVL.

This clonotype was seen just once. The chain employs TRBV12-3 or TRBV12-4 and TRBJ2-3; D tentatively reads TRBD1 or TRBD2 (5 bases each). The CDR3 is made up of 15 amino acids. Trimming pared 3 bases from V and 3 bases from J, leaving 13 bases between. The CDR3 spells CASSFGLGDTDTQYF. The CDR3 coding sequence is TGTGCCAGCAGTTTTGGGTTGGGGGATACAGATACGCAGTATTTT.

The chain employs TRBV27 and TRBJ1-6; D might be TRBD1 (5 bases). Germline assignment: CDR1 MNHEY and CDR2 SMNVEV (reference sequence). This CDR3 is 14 amino acids long. The V end lost 2 bases, the J end lost 10 bases, and 12 bases lay between the germline ends. The CDR3 DNA is TGTGCCAGCAGTTTAGGGCAGGGCGGCTCACCCCTCCACTTT. It yields the protein CASSLGQGGSPLHF.

This clonotype appeared a single time. The chain employs TRBV6-5 and TRBJ1-1, with D perhaps matching TRBD1 (6 bases). The V gene's germline CDR1 is MNHEY and CDR2 SVGAGI. Trimming removed 6 bases at V and 1 base at J, with 15 bases between. The CDR3 covers 15 residues. Here the CDR3 reads CASSPYAGANTEAFF. The CDR3 DNA sequence: TGTGCCAGCAGCCCCTATGCGGGGGCGAACACTGAAGCTTTCTTT.

The rearrangement links TRBV29-1 to TRBJ1-2; 8 bases align to TRBD1. Germline loops: CDR1 SQVTM, CDR2 ANQGSEA. The ends lost 0 bases at V and 8 bases at J; junction bases unmatched: 5. This CDR3 contains 13 residues. CDR3 amino acids: CSVEEDRVGGYTF. In DNA form, the CDR3 reads TGCAGCGTTGAAGAGGACAGGGTGGGGGGCTACACCTTC.

The genes are TRBV27 and TRBJ2-2; TRBD2 is a possible D gene (6 bases). The CDR3 is 15 amino acids. V gave up 5 bases and J gave up 4 bases, with 14 bases separating them. CDR1 and CDR2 (germline): MNHEY, SMNVEV (reference sequence). CDR3 region: CASSPGAGPTGELFF. In DNA form, the CDR3 reads TGTGCCAGCAGTCCTGGGGCGGGGCCCACCGGGGAGCTGTTTTTT.

The chain uses TRBV6-2 or TRBV6-3 and TRBJ2-7, with D perhaps TRBD2 (5 bases). Trimming stripped 9 bases from V and 4 bases from J, with 28 bases between. The CDR3 extends over 17 amino acids. The germline CDR1 and CDR2 sequences are MNHEY and SVGEGT. CDR3 in amino acids: CASGFWESDSAFYEQYF. CDR3 nucleotides: TGTGCCAGTGGTTTTTGGGAATCGGACTCGGCGTTTTACGAGCAGTACTTC.